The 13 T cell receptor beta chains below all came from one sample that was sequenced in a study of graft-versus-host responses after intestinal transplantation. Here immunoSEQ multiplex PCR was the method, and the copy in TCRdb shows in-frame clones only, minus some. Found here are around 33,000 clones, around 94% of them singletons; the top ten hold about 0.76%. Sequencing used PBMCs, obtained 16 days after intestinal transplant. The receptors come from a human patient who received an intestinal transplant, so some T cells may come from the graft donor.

CDR3 coding DNA: TGTGCCAGCAGTCACAAGGGTTCCTACGAGCAGTACTTC. Its protein is CASSHKGSYEQYF. The chain links TRBV6-5 to TRBJ2-7; no firm D call. V was pared by 5 bases and J by 1 base, with 9 bases between. Germline CDR1 and CDR2: MNHEY and SVGAGI. The CDR3 contains 13 residues.

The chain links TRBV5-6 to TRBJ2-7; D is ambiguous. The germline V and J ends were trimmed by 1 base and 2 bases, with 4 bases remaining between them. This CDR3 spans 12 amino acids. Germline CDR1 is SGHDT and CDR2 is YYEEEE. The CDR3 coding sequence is TGTGCCAGCAGCTTGTTTACCTACGAGCAGTACTTC. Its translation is CASSLFTYEQYF.

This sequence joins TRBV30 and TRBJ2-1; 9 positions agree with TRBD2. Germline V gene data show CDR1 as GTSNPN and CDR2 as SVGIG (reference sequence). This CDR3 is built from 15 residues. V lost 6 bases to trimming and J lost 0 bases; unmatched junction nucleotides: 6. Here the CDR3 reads CACSSGASSYNEQFF. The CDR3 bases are TGTGCCTGTTCTAGCGGGGCGAGCTCCTACAATGAGCAGTTCTTC.

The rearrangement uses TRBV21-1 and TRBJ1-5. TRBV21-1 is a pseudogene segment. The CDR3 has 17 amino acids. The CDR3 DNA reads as TGTGCCAGCAGCCCTGCAATAGCTACATGGCATCATCAGCCCCAGCATTTT. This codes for CASSPAIATWHHQPQHF.

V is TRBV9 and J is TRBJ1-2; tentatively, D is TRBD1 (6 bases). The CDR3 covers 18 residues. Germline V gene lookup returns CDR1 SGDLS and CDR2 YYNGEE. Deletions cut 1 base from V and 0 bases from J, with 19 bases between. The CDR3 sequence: CASSVSGDGARSNYGYTF. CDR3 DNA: TGTGCCAGCAGCGTATCAGGGGACGGAGCTCGTTCTAACTATGGCTACACCTTC.

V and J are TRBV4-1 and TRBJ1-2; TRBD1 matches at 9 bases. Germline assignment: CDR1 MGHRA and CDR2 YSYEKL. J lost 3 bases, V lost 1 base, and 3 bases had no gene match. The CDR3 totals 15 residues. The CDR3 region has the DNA TGCGCCAGCAGCCAAGCCACAGGGGGCGACTATGGCTACACCTTC. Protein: CASSQATGGDYGYTF.

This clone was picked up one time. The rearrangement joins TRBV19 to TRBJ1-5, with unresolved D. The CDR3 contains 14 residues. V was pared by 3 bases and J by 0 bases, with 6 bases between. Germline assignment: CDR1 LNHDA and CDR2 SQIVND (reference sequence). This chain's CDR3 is CASSIWNSNQPQHF. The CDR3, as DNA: TGTGCCAGTAGTATTTGGAATAGCAATCAGCCCCAGCATTTT.

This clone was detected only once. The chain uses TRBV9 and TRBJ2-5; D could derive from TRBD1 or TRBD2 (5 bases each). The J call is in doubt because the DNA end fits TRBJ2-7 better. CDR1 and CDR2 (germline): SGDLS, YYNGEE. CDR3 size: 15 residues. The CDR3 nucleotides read TGTGCCAGCAGCGGGGACGGAACGAGCTCCTACGAGCAGTACTTC. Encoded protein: CASSGDGTSSYEQYF.

CDR3 sequence: CASSLGQSGNGYTF. CDR3 bases: TGTGCCAGCAGCTTAGGACAGTCGGGGAATGGCTACACCTTC. The genes are TRBV7-9 and TRBJ1-2; tentatively, D is TRBD1 (5 bases). Trimming shortened V by 1 base and J by 6 bases, and 12 bases separated the two germline ends. CDR3 size: 14 residues. Per germline, CDR1 SEHNR and CDR2 FQNEAQ (reference sequence). The entire variable domain, with the rest obtained from reference TRBV7-9 and TRBJ1-2, is as follows: DTGVSQNPRHKITKRGQNVTFRCDPISEHNRLYWYRQTLGQGPEFLTYFQNEAQLEKSRLLSDRFSAERPKGSFSTLEIQRTEQGDSAMYLCASSLGQSGNGYTFGSGTRLTVV.

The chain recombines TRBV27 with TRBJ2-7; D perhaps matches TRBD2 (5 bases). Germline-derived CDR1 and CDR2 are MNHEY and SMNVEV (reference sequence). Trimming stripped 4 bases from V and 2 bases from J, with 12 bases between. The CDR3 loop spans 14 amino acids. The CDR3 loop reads CASSWSSGAYEQYF. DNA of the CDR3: TGTGCCAGCAGTTGGAGCAGCGGCGCCTACGAGCAGTACTTC.

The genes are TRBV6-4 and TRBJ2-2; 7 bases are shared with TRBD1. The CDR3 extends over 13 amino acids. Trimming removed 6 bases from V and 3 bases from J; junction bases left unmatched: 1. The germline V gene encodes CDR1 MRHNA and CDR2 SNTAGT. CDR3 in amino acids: CASSDRDTGELFF. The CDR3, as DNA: TGTGCCAGCAGCGACAGGGACACCGGGGAGCTGTTTTTT.

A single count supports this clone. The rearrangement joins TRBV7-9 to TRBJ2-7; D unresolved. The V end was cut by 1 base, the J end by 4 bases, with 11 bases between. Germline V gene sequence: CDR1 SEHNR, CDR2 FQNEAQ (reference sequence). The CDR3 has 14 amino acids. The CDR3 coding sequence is TGTGCCAGCAGCTTAGGATACTTTGAGTACGAGCAGTACTTC. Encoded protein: CASSLGYFEYEQYF.

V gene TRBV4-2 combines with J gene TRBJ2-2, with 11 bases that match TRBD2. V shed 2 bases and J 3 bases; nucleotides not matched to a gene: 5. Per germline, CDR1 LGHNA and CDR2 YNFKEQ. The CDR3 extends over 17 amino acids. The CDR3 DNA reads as TGTGCCAGCAGCCAACGGGGACTAGCGGTTGACACCGGGGAGCTGTTTTTT. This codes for CASSQRGLAVDTGELFF.